The clone carrying this T cell receptor (beta chain) has more than one count but fewer than ten. With 4 bases clipped from V and 0 bases from J, the junction kept 11 bases outside the gene matches. Germline V gene sequence: CDR1 SGHDT, CDR2 YYEEEE. This CDR3 contains 18 residues. The sample is drawn from a study of blood T cells in healthy people across ages. A second PCR, run for roughly 7 to 11 cycles, used a sample-barcoded 5' primer plus a J-beta primer mix. One entry per CDR3 protein, called by TCRdb with MiXCR from the 5' RACE reads. The sample consists of some 1.5 million distinct CDR3 sequences, approximately 28% of them appearing once.

V is TRBV5-6 and J is TRBJ2-1; 9 bases map to TRBD2. The sequenced sample was blood. This TCR derives from a woman in her twenties or thirties in good health. The CDR3 region has the DNA TGTGCCAGCAGCATGTGGGTGACTAGCGGAGGCTCCTACAATGAGCAGTTCTTC. Its translation: CASSMWVTSGGSYNEQFF.